One sample yielded the 19 T cell receptor beta chains listed below, sequenced in a study of tumor and adjacent non-tumor tissue in lung cancer. The template was RNA from unsorted bulk tissue. This non-tumor lung sample came from over 3 cm beyond the tumor edge. A modified ARM-PCR protocol with three rounds of nested PCR amplified TCRbeta. TCRdb analysed the multiplex PCR reads with MiXCR anew, one entry per CDR3 protein. This table holds fewer than 55,000 distinct CDR3 sequences, 60% to 70% found once. The sequenced sample was distant non-tumor lung tissue. The receptors were gathered from a woman aged 40-49 years with non-small cell lung cancer.

For this clonotype: Germline and junction disagree at one end, which may indicate a read error. The J gene is TRBJ1-3, the V gene TRBV29-1; TRBD1 might be the D (5 bases). The germline gives CDR1 SQVTM, CDR2 ANQGSEA. The CDR3 totals 15 residues. In nucleotides, the CDR3 is TGCAACGTTGAAATGGGGCAGGGTAAACGAAACACCATATGTTTT. This encodes CNVEMGQGKRNTICF.

Remarks on this clonotype: Given a much more abundant clone one base away, this may be a read error. The chain recombines TRBV28 with TRBJ1-6; TRBD1 is a possible D gene (5 bases). Germline CDR1 MDHEN, CDR2 SYDVKM. The length of the CDR3 is 16 residues. V was pared by 6 bases and J by 7 bases, with 19 bases between. The CDR3: CASRSGTLMRNSPLHF. CDR3 bases: TGTGCCAGCAGATCCGGGACCCTAATGAGGAATTCACCCCTCCACTTT. Full variable domain (outside the CDR3, taken from reference TRBV28 and TRBJ1-6): DVKVTQSSRYLVKRTGEKVFLECVQDMDHENMFWYRQDPGLGLRLIYFSYDVKMKEKGDIPEGYSVSREKKERFSLILESASTNQTSMYLCASRSGTLMRNSPLHFGNGTRLTVT.

Ten or more counts support this clonotype. The chain joins TRBV6-5 to TRBJ1-6; D remains unclear. The CDR3 loop spans 16 amino acids. Germline V CDR1 and CDR2: MNHEY, SVGAGI. V was cut by 6 bases and J by 7 bases, with 19 bases left in between. CDR3 nucleotides: TGTGCCAGCAGCCGCTCCTGGGCAGTGTTAAATTCACCCCTCCACTTT. Its translation is CASSRSWAVLNSPLHF.

Of note for this clonotype: A much larger clonotype is one base distant, so this may be a read error. J is TRBJ1-6 and V is TRBV10-1; maybe TRBD1 (5 bases). CDR1 is WNHNN, CDR2 SYGVQD, per germline (reference sequence). V lost 8 bases and J 7 bases, leaving 15 bases between the germline ends. This CDR3 has 14 amino acids. The CDR3 is CASRRDRENSPLHF. CDR3 DNA: TGCGCCAGCCGTCGGGACCGGGAGAATTCACCCCTCCACTTT.

This clonotype was detected ten times or more. DNA for the CDR3: TGTGCCAGTAGTGACTCCGGGACTAGCGGGGCTACAGATACGCAGTATTTT. Amino acid sequence: CASSDSGTSGATDTQYF. The rearrangement joins TRBV19 to TRBJ2-3; 13 nucleotides align to TRBD2. The CDR3 length is 17 residues. V shed 5 bases, J shed 3 bases, and the junction held 8 bases outside the gene matches. Looked up from germline, CDR1 is LNHDA and CDR2 is SQIVND (reference sequence).

On this clonotype itself: It may be a read error: a sequence one base away is much more abundant. The final CDR3 position lacks the conserved phenylalanine or tryptophan, pointing to a likely read error. The gene calls are TRBV12-3 or TRBV12-4 and TRBJ2-3; 8 nucleotides agree with TRBD1. The CDR3 contains 16 residues. Losses at the gene ends were 8 bases for V and 4 bases for J; bases not matched to a gene: 14. CDR3 sequence reads: CASSSQGAGGPDTQYL. CDR3 sequence (DNA): TGTGCCAGCTCCTCTCAGGGGGCCGGGGGTCCAGATACGCAGTATCTT.

For this clonotype: At one end, the junction sequence differs from germline, possibly due to a read error. The rearrangement links TRBV4-1 to TRBJ2-7; tentatively, D is TRBD1 (5 bases). Per germline, CDR1 MGHRA and CDR2 YSYEKL. The CDR3 extends over 15 amino acids. The CDR3 DNA sequence: TGCACCAGCAGCCAACTCCAGGGCCTCGACTACGAGCAGTACTTC. Amino acids: CTSSQLQGLDYEQYF.

V and J are TRBV29-1 and TRBJ1-5; D is unresolved. Trimming removed 4 bases from V and 5 bases from J, with 12 bases in between. The CDR3 covers 13 residues. CDR1 SQVTM and CDR2 ANQGSEA come from the germline V gene. CDR3 residues: CSVVPESDQPQHF. CDR3 coding DNA: TGCAGCGTTGTACCTGAGTCGGATCAGCCCCAGCATTTT.

As concerns this clonotype: One junction end does not reproduce the germline sequence, and a read error may be involved. The chain uses TRBV4-2 and TRBJ2-2; D call uncertain. This CDR3 region has 16 residues. Per the germline V gene, CDR1 is LGHNA and CDR2 is YNFKEQ. The chain's CDR3 is CASSQMKGSGTWELFF. The CDR3 region has the DNA TGTGCCAGCAGCCAAATGAAAGGGTCGGGCACCTGGGAGCTGTTTTTT.

J is TRBJ1-2 and V is TRBV5-6; D is unresolved. The CDR3 covers 13 residues. Germline V lookup: CDR1 SGHDT, CDR2 YYEEEE. V was cut by 9 bases and J by 1 base, with 13 bases left in between. The CDR3 DNA reads as TGTGCCATCAGTTCGGTGCATAACTATGGCTACACCTTC. It codes for CAISSVHNYGYTF.

The sample holds many counts of this clonotype. The V gene is TRBV6-6, the J gene TRBJ1-6, with unresolved D. The CDR3 runs to 14 residues. Trimming took 6 bases from V and 5 from J, leaving 11 bases between them. The germline V gene encodes CDR1 MNHNY and CDR2 SVGAGI (reference sequence). The CDR3 sequence is CASSPSGNNSPLHF. The CDR3 DNA reads TGTGCCAGCAGCCCCTCGGGGAATAATTCACCCCTCCACTTT.

For this clonotype: One base away lies a much larger clone, so this may be a sequencing read error. The missing conserved phenylalanine or tryptophan at the end of this CDR3 makes a read error likely. V gene TRBV7-8 combines with J gene TRBJ2-1, with a tentative D call TRBD1 (6 bases). The V and J ends lost 5 bases and 10 bases respectively, with 15 bases between them. Germline values: CDR1 SGHVS, CDR2 FQNEAQ. The CDR3 has 13 amino acids. The CDR3 is CASSHEWTAEQFL. The CDR3 nucleotides are TGTGCCAGCAGCCACGAATGGACAGCCGAGCAGTTCCTC.

As for this clonotype: Given the absence of the conserved phenylalanine or tryptophan at the CDR3 end, a read error is likely. This chain links TRBV6-6 with TRBJ1-2, with D uncertain. The CDR3 runs to 13 residues. CDR1 MNHNY and CDR2 SVGAGI come from the germline V gene (reference sequence). V lost 7 bases and J 4 bases, leaving 13 bases between the germline ends. This CDR3 is CASTVTGSYGYTL. DNA of the CDR3: TGTGCCAGCACTGTTACGGGCAGCTATGGCTACACCCTC.

As for this clonotype: A junction boundary mismatches the germline segment, possibly from a read error. The V call is TRBV13, the J call TRBJ2-5; D is possibly TRBD2 (5 bases). The germline CDR1 and CDR2 sequences are PRHDT and FYEKMQ (reference sequence). The CDR3 has 13 amino acids. CDR3 residues: CASRQQDMEAQYF. The CDR3 coding sequence is TGTGCCAGCAGACAACAAGACATGGAGGCCCAATACTTC. Drawing the rest from reference TRBV13 and TRBJ2-5, the complete variable domain is AAGVIQSPRHLIKEKRETATLKCYPIPRHDTVYWYQQGPGQDPQFLISFYEKMQSDKGSIPDRFSAQQFSDYHSELNMSSLELGDSALYFCASRQQDMEAQYFGPGTRLLVL.

Regarding this clonotype: A single base separates this from a much larger clone, so it may be a read error. The chain combines TRBV5-4 with TRBJ2-1; D tentatively fits TRBD1 or TRBD2 (5 bases each). The CDR3 sequence is 17 residues long. The V end was cut by 2 bases, the J end by 6 bases, with 21 bases between. The V gene's germline CDR1 is SGHNT and CDR2 YYREEE (reference sequence). The CDR3 DNA sequence: TGTGCCAGCAGCTTCGGTGGGGGAAGCAGGTCGTGCAATGAGCAGTTCTTC. Its protein is CASSFGGGSRSCNEQFF.

Points on this clonotype: A much larger clone lies a single base off, so this may be a read error. This chain links TRBV10-3 with TRBJ2-3; tentative D call: TRBD1 (5 bases). Trimming removed 9 bases at V and 1 base at J, with 14 bases between. The CDR3 is 14 residues long. CDR1 and CDR2 from the germline V gene are ENHRY and SYGVKD. The chain's CDR3 is CAILDIKGTDTQYF. CDR3 coding DNA: TGTGCCATTTTGGACATCAAAGGCACAGATACGCAGTATTTT.

This clonotype appeared a few times. The CDR3: CAIRANSGNTIYF. Here the CDR3 DNA reads TGCGCCATCAGGGCGAACTCTGGAAACACCATATATTTT. V is TRBV4-1 and J is TRBJ1-3; D may be TRBD1 (5 bases). Germline loops: CDR1 MGHRA, CDR2 YSYEKL. Trimming shortened V by 10 bases and J by 0 bases, and 10 bases separated the two germline ends. The CDR3 is made up of 13 amino acids.

This clonotype was found many times. This chain uses TRBV29-1 with TRBJ2-2; possibly TRBD1 or TRBD2 for D (5 bases each). V was pared by 3 bases and J by 6 bases, with 17 bases between. CDR3 length equals 15 residues. Germline V lookup: CDR1 SQVTM, CDR2 ANQGSEA. Here the CDR3 reads CSVEVRGRDPGELFF. Here the CDR3 DNA reads TGCAGCGTTGAGGTTCGGGGCAGGGATCCCGGGGAGCTGTTTTTT.

The chain employs TRBV6-5 and TRBJ1-6, with 8 bases aligning to TRBD1. The CDR3 is made up of 15 amino acids. V trimming: 11 bases; J trimming: 10 bases; junction bases outside the gene matches: 16. Looked up from germline, CDR1 is MNHEY and CDR2 is SVGAGI. The CDR3 DNA is TGTGCCGGCGGTGGGCGGACAGGGAGACAGTCACCCCTCCACTTT. As protein: CAGGGRTGRQSPLHF.